One sample yielded the 23 T cell receptor beta chains listed below, sequenced in a study of blood T cells in healthy people across ages. The second PCR ran roughly 6 to 11 cycles with a sample-barcoded 5' primer and J-beta primers. TCRdb reprocessed the 5' RACE reads via MiXCR and lists one record per CDR3 protein. The table shows around 1,700,000 distinct CDR3 sequences, with 28% occurring only once. What was sequenced was blood. The source is a woman aged 30 to 39 in good health.

There are a few counts of this clonotype. V is TRBV20-1 and J is TRBJ2-3; 10 bases fit TRBD2. The ends lost 1 base at V and 4 bases at J; junction bases unmatched: 5. The CDR3 spans 15 residues. Germline V CDR1 and CDR2: DFQATT, SNEGSKA (reference sequence). The CDR3 coding sequence is TGCAGTGCTAGAGTATTAGCGGGGGGTGCAGATACGCAGTATTTT. Translating it yields CSARVLAGGADTQYF.

This clonotype was seen more than once but under ten times. The junction differs from germline at one of its ends, possibly a read error. The chain employs TRBV12-3 or TRBV12-4 and TRBJ1-4; D may be TRBD1 (5 bases). The CDR3 totals 11 residues. This CDR3 reads CASRRQEKLFF. DNA for the CDR3: TGTGCTAGCAGGAGACAGGAAAAACTGTTTTTT.

This chain joins TRBV6-5 and TRBJ2-3, with D tentatively TRBD1 or TRBD2 (5 bases each). Trimming left V 2 bases short and J 4 bases short, with 10 bases between. The germline V gene encodes CDR1 MNHEY and CDR2 SVGAGI. This CDR3 spans 14 amino acids. CDR3 DNA sequence: TGTGCCAGCAGTTACGAGGGGATTGCAGATACGCAGTATTTT. Its protein product is CASSYEGIADTQYF.

This clonotype has a handful of counts. V is TRBV7-9 and J is TRBJ2-1; D is undetermined. CDR1 is SEHNR and CDR2 is FQNEAQ in the germline V gene (reference sequence). Trimming removed 5 bases at V and 0 bases at J, with 5 bases between. The CDR3 is 13 amino acids. The chain's CDR3 is CASSHNSYNEQFF. CDR3 in DNA: TGTGCCAGCAGCCACAACTCCTACAATGAGCAGTTCTTC.

This clonotype was counted many times. V usage is TRBV7-2 and J usage is TRBJ2-5; D is ambiguous. CDR1 is SGHTA and CDR2 is FQGNSA in the germline V gene. The CDR3 is 15 amino acids. V lost 0 bases and J 0 bases, leaving 8 bases between the germline ends. The chain's CDR3 is CASSLALAYQETQYF. CDR3 DNA sequence: TGTGCCAGCAGCTTAGCGCTTGCGTACCAAGAGACCCAGTACTTC.

This clonotype has just a few counts. The chain couples TRBV5-1 to TRBJ2-1; D remains ambiguous. This CDR3 spans 19 amino acids. V was clipped by 4 bases and J by 0 bases, with 23 bases between them. In germline, CDR1 is SGHRS, CDR2 YFSETQ. In nucleotides, the CDR3 is TGCGCCAGCAGCACCCAGACCGGGCCACGGATCTTCTCCTACAATGAGCAGTTCTTC. It yields the protein CASSTQTGPRIFSYNEQFF.

The J gene is TRBJ2-1, the V gene TRBV20-1; D is undetermined. Per the germline V gene, CDR1 is DFQATT and CDR2 is SNEGSKA (reference sequence). Trimming took 2 bases from V and 4 from J, leaving 12 bases between them. This CDR3 has 14 amino acids. The CDR3 region has the DNA TGCAGTGCTAGAAACGTCGAACTATACAATGAGCAGTTCTTC. Encoded protein: CSARNVELYNEQFF.

This clonotype has ten or more counts. V usage is TRBV9 and J usage is TRBJ2-5; TRBD1 is a possible D gene (6 bases). The CDR3 has 14 amino acids. CDR1 and CDR2 from the germline V gene are SGDLS and YYNGEE. V gave up 2 bases and J gave up 2 bases, with 10 bases separating them. The CDR3 DNA sequence: TGTGCCAGCAGCGTTGAGACAGGACAAGAGACCCAGTACTTC. Protein product: CASSVETGQETQYF. The whole variable domain, filled in from reference TRBV9 and TRBJ2-5, reads DSGVTQTPKHLITATGQRVTLRCSPRSGDLSVYWYQQSLDQGLQFLIQYYNGEERAKGNILERFSAQQFPDLHSELNLSSLELGDSALYFCASSVETGQETQYFGPGTRLLVL.

This clonotype was observed a single time. The chain employs TRBV5-1 and TRBJ1-2; 9 nucleotides match TRBD1. Germline V gives CDR1 SGHRS, CDR2 YFSETQ. Trimming at V came to 3 bases and at J to 8 bases, leaving 14 bases not matched to a gene. The CDR3 runs to 16 residues. CDR3 sequence (DNA): TGCGCCAGCAGCTGGAGGGCGGGACAGGGAAGGGACGGCTACACCTTC. Protein sequence: CASSWRAGQGRDGYTF.

V and J are TRBV2 and TRBJ2-5; D gene ambiguous. The germline V gene encodes CDR1 SNHLY and CDR2 FYNNEI. This CDR3 region has 15 residues. V lost 3 bases, J lost 1 base, and 12 bases lay in between. The CDR3 DNA reads as TGTGCCAGCAGTGAGGATAGGCTACTCCAAGAGACCCAGTACTTC. Encoded protein: CASSEDRLLQETQYF. The variable domain in full, with the rest retrieved from reference TRBV2 and TRBJ2-5, is EPEVTQTPSHQVTQMGQEVILRCVPISNHLYFYWYRQILGQKVEFLVSFYNNEISEKSEIFDDQFSVERPDGSNFTLKIRSTKLEDSAMYFCASSEDRLLQETQYFGPGTRLLVL.

The V gene is TRBV5-4, the J gene TRBJ2-1; 7 bases agree with TRBD2. Germline loops: CDR1 SGHNT, CDR2 YYREEE (reference sequence). The CDR3 has 17 amino acids. V shed 3 bases and J 1 base; nucleotides not matched to a gene: 10. CDR3 region: CASSSMGGPRSYNEQFF. CDR3 in DNA: TGTGCCAGCAGCTCGATGGGAGGGCCAAGGTCCTACAATGAGCAGTTCTTC.

The chain links TRBV9 to TRBJ2-3, with D possibly TRBD2 on 5 matching bases. Germline V gene sequence: CDR1 SGDLS, CDR2 YYNGEE. V was trimmed by 7 bases and J by 6 bases, leaving 15 bases between them. The CDR3 is made up of 13 amino acids. In DNA form, the CDR3 reads TGTGCCAGCTCCAGCGGTTCTTGGGATACGCAGTATTTT. It specifies CASSSGSWDTQYF.

The CDR3 sequence is CASSFHNTEAFF. The CDR3 DNA reads TGTGCCAGCAGTTTTCATAACACTGAAGCTTTCTTT. V usage is TRBV28 and J usage is TRBJ1-1; D remains ambiguous. The CDR3 covers 12 residues. The V end lost 3 bases, the J end lost 2 bases, and 4 bases lay between the germline ends. Germline V lookup: CDR1 MDHEN, CDR2 SYDVKM.

This clonotype was picked up a small number of times. The chain combines TRBV30 with TRBJ2-4; 10 bases agree with TRBD2. The J call may be in error: the DNA end matches TRBJ2-7 better. This CDR3 region has 15 residues. Germline V gene lookup returns CDR1 GTSNPN and CDR2 SVGIG (reference sequence). CDR3 bases: TGTGCCTGGAGGGAACTAGCGGGGAAATCTTACGAGCAGTACTTC. This sequence encodes CAWRELAGKSYEQYF.

This clonotype was seen only a few times. This chain joins TRBV20-1 and TRBJ2-5, with TRBD1 matching 8 bases. The V segment lost 0 bases and the J segment 5 bases; nucleotides outside the gene matches: 8. The CDR3 contains 15 residues. From germline, CDR1 is DFQATT and CDR2 SNEGSKA (reference sequence). DNA for the CDR3: TGCAGTGCTAGAGATCCTGGACAGGGTCCGGAGACCCAGTACTTC. It yields the protein CSARDPGQGPETQYF.

This clonotype was counted at least ten times. This chain connects TRBV6-1 to TRBJ2-7; TRBD1 matches 9 bases. In germline, CDR1 is MNHNS, CDR2 SASEGT. This CDR3 contains 16 residues. V lost 7 bases to trimming and J lost 0 bases; unmatched junction nucleotides: 10. CDR3 in DNA: TGTGCCAGCACCGGTCGACAGGGGGGGAGCTCCTACGAGCAGTACTTC. As protein: CASTGRQGGSSYEQYF.

This clonotype was detected many times. The CDR3 here is CSGKLAGINFEQFF. Here the CDR3 DNA reads TGCAGCGGGAAACTAGCGGGGATTAACTTTGAGCAGTTCTTC. The rearrangement uses TRBV29-1 and TRBJ2-1, with 10 bases matching TRBD2. The CDR3 totals 14 residues. J was trimmed by 9 bases and V by 7 bases; bases with no gene match: 12. Germline V gives CDR1 SQVTM, CDR2 ANQGSEA.

There are a few counts of this clonotype. The V and J genes are TRBV7-6 and TRBJ2-3; D uncertain. From germline, CDR1 is SGHVS and CDR2 FNYEAQ. This CDR3 comprises 16 residues. V was shortened by 4 bases and J by 1 base, with 15 bases between the two germline ends. The CDR3 DNA sequence: TGTGCCAGCAGCTCGACGCACGCACGGGGCACAGATACGCAGTATTTT. Translated: CASSSTHARGTDTQYF.

This chain joins TRBV7-2 and TRBJ2-7; D is unresolved. Germline CDR1 and CDR2: SGHTA and FQGNSA. The CDR3 length is 16 residues. V dropped 0 bases and J dropped 0 bases, with 12 bases sitting between them. For the CDR3, the DNA is TGTGCCAGCAGCTTAGCCGGACGTAGGAGCTCCTACGAGCAGTACTTC. Encoded protein: CASSLAGRRSSYEQYF.

In this sample, this clonotype turned up a few times. This chain links TRBV29-1 with TRBJ1-4; no firm D call. Germline CDR1 SQVTM, CDR2 ANQGSEA. Trimming cost V 2 bases and J 0 bases, with 7 bases left between them. The CDR3 is made up of 14 amino acids. The CDR3 reads CSVESGPTNEKLFF. The CDR3 region has the DNA TGCAGCGTTGAAAGCGGACCAACTAATGAAAAACTGTTTTTT.

The rearrangement joins TRBV29-1 to TRBJ1-1; possible D gene TRBD1, 6 bases. Per germline, CDR1 SQVTM and CDR2 ANQGSEA. V was cut by 7 bases and J by 7 bases, with 13 bases left in between. The CDR3 totals 11 residues. CDR3 in DNA: TGCAGCGGCCTAGACAGGTTTGAAGCTTTCTTT. Its protein product is CSGLDRFEAFF.

This clonotype has only a few counts. The gene calls are TRBV5-1 and TRBJ1-2; possible D gene TRBD1, 5 bases. This CDR3 is built from 15 residues. With 0 bases removed from V and 7 bases from J, the gap between germline ends came to 16 bases. Germline CDR1 SGHRS, CDR2 YFSETQ. The CDR3 reads CASSLEGRQVGGYTF. CDR3 nucleotide sequence: TGCGCCAGCAGCTTGGAGGGGCGGCAGGTCGGTGGCTACACCTTC.

This clonotype came up many times. The chain employs TRBV10-3 and TRBJ2-1, with D hard to call. V was cut by 8 bases and J by 0 bases, with 8 bases left in between. CDR1 and CDR2 (germline): ENHRY, SYGVKD. This CDR3 contains 13 residues. CDR3 bases: TGTGCCATCCGAGCGAACTCCTACAATGAGCAGTTCTTC. Its protein is CAIRANSYNEQFF.